The T cell receptor (beta chain) under discussion was sequenced for a study of blood T cell repertoires in COVID-19. In the study overall: Sources were T cells, B-cell-depleted T cells, or PBMCs; the material itself was cDNA or gDNA.

The assay was immunoSEQ multiplex PCR, and TCRdb's table has in-frame clones only and misses some. The table records fewer than 650,000 clones, roughly 89% of them present only once. Sequencing was done on a sample of peripheral blood. This TCR came from a woman aged 50 to 60 with COVID-19, enrolled during active disease.

The CDR3 sequence is CASSLGTGHLEAFF. CDR3 DNA: TGTGCCAGCAGCTTGGGGACAGGTCACCTCGAGGCTTTCTTT. The chain links TRBV5-6 to TRBJ1-1, with 7 bases fitting TRBD1. Losses at the gene ends were 0 bases for V and 11 bases for J; bases not matched to a gene: 10. From germline, CDR1 is SGHDT and CDR2 YYEEEE. This CDR3 contains 14 residues.